This TCR beta chain was identified during a study of cytomegalovirus exposure and HLA in healthy donors (dated by TCRdb to 2017 to 2019). Regarding the study in general: An earlier analysis of roughly 610 of the donors reported 250 to 350 Gb of sequence data and some 110 million unique TCR beta sequences obtained from 150 million to 200 million T cells. Roughly 320 gigabases of sequencing data and 70 million to 95 million unique TCR sequences made up an early release that covered some 640 HLA-typed donors. Of the 398 genotyped donors, less than 90% were placed in the genetic ancestry cluster associated with self-reported Caucasian donors. The study aimed to test whether signatures of past pathogen exposure could be identified by cataloging public T cell receptors. The study profiled the T cell repertoires of about 640 subjects by immunosequencing and related them to cytomegalovirus serostatus. Along with the roughly 700-subject first cohort, a separate validation cohort of over a hundred different subjects was used. To predict cytomegalovirus infection status, the study brought together high-throughput TCR immunosequencing, statistical association of individual TCRs with disease status, and machine learning. In a later analysis, previously published TCR beta repertoires from hundreds of donors were re-analyzed and high-resolution HLA genotyping was added so that TCR occurrence patterns could be studied. In the later analysis, no new phenotypic data were used to find candidate immune exposures; instead, reliance was placed on TCR beta sequences and their occurrence across donors. An earlier analysis of fewer than 750 of the donors used high-throughput TCR beta sequencing to judge whether each TCR beta V gene segment behaved as functional or pseudogenic. Alongside the repertoire data, information on donor age, sex, ethnicity and CMV serostatus was compiled. A later genetic analysis took genome-wide SNP genotypes for about 55% of the roughly 700 donors and used that subset as a discovery cohort. All discovery cohort repertoires had been generated using a single sequencing platform. HLA typing covered class I and class II loci at four-digit resolution. The number of donors typed differed by locus, with roughly 620-630 for A, B, C, DRB1 and DQB1, around 560 for DQA1, 600 to 610 for DPA1, and approximately 470 for DPB1. Several DR-DQ haplotypes were treated as single units for association and clustering because of strong linkage in the cohort. Among 398 genotyped donors of the cohort, an average of roughly 230,000 unique TCR beta nucleotide sequences was sequenced per donor, of which 15% to 20% were non-productive. What the work shows at the level of the full study, not this receptor alone: According to a later analysis, most CMV-associated TCR beta chains appeared to be HLA-restricted, and the HLA associations seemed to be driven largely by CMV exposure. In a later genetic analysis, fewer N-insertions in productive TCRs were reported among donors in an Asian-associated ancestry cluster than the roughly 670-donor mean. Strong co-occurrence of HLA alleles, especially DR and DQ, made assigning TCR associations to individual alleles difficult. A further reported finding was that TCR beta sequences accurately predicted the HLA-A and HLA-B alleles for most subjects in the first cohort. Because HLA typing was missing for some donors at each locus, association tests included only the typed subset. The study gave a list of under 200 TCR beta chains associated with cytomegalovirus. Three of the identified cytomegalovirus-associated TCR beta chains were confirmed in vitro to be specific for cytomegalovirus antigens. Because counts were too low, roughly 18 rarely observed V segments, including chromosome 9 orphons, were left out of the earlier analysis of a few hundred of the donors. A cluster of highly shared sequence variants was judged likely to be a technical artifact of the sequencing pipeline. At a false discovery rate of 0.05, a later analysis linked about 17,000 TCR beta sequences to specific HLA alleles. According to the authors, the approach could potentially be generalized to other disease states and immunological phenotypes. Several of the top co-occurrence clusters appeared to be linked to parvovirus B19, influenza, CMV and Epstein-Barr virus, according to a later analysis. A later analysis found that TCR association rates varied across HLA loci, with DRB1 alleles showing the most associated TCRs and HLA-C alleles the fewest. Correlated functional status among segregating V segments might reflect linkage disequilibrium, but an unknown experimental factor could not be ruled out. Presence/absence analyses assumed roughly uniform sequencing depth across donors, an assumption that may not hold. Across donors, most TCR sequences were observed very rarely, whereas some public TCRs were present in many individuals. In an earlier analysis of fewer than 700 of the donors, most TCR beta V segments appeared in productive rearrangements about 87% or about 30% of the time, broadly matching IMGT annotations. In a later analysis, HLA-associated TCR beta chains showed more clonal expansion and lower generation probabilities than non-associated chains that were equally common. The classifier was reported to diagnose cytomegalovirus status with high specificity and sensitivity in both the original and validation cohorts. Because the 87-base-pair reads could not distinguish some IMGT-functional V segments, including TRBV6-2 and TRBV6-3, those segments were excluded. This cohort had only TCR beta chains sequenced, and the lack of alpha or paired-chain data limited which features could be detected. V-gene and J-gene trimming of TCR beta chains was associated with a missense DCLRE1C variant in a later genetic analysis, and the association was replicated in an independent cohort. Immune exposure information for the cohort was limited to CMV serostatus.

In total, about 650 healthy bone marrow donors made up the cohort. All cohort members were sampled while nominally healthy, although unrecorded immune exposures were likely present. The donor tested CMV seropositive, placing the donor among the approximately 290 seropositive members of the cohort. Every donor gave a peripheral blood sample, and the peripheral blood mononuclear cells from that sample were used for TCR beta sequencing. Genomic DNA extraction from the blood cell samples was performed with the Qiagen DNeasy Blood Extraction Kit. Measured from the cysteine to the phenylalanine, the CDR3 is 14 residues long. Of all the DNA, just the CDR3 is kept, 42 bases in frame from base 1. Trimming removed 1 base from V and 5 bases from J, leaving 12 bases between the germline ends. CDR1 and CDR2, looked up from the germline V gene (reference sequence), are SEHNR and FQNEAQ. The receptor library was made with the immunoSEQ multiplex PCR assay. The multiplex PCR relied on a mix of 60 forward primers for TCR Vbeta segments and 13 reverse primers for TCR Jbeta segments. The CDR3 region of rearranged TCR beta genes was amplified from genomic DNA by a multiplex PCR assay. On the Illumina HiSeq System, the amplified TCR beta libraries were sequenced as 87-base-pair reads. The study's own analysis went as follows. A later analysis tallied around 80 million unique TCR beta chains across the 640 or so repertoires, and about 10 million of those chains were shared by two or more donors. Raw reads were error-corrected and collapsed into unique sequences with a nearest-neighbor algorithm that merged closely related sequences to remove PCR and sequencing errors. Alignment of CDR3 sequences to IMGT reference sequences was used to assign V, D and J gene segments. For a sequence to be retained, at least a six-nucleotide match to both a V gene segment and a J gene segment was required. A rearrangement counted as productive if the CDR3 had no stop codons and remained in frame with V and J, and every other rearrangement counted as non-productive. Following IMGT convention, CDR3 was defined as the stretch from the second conserved V-encoded cysteine up to the conserved J-encoded phenylalanine. The earlier analysis of about 640 of the donors excluded any sequence lacking an unambiguous match to a single V gene segment. An earlier analysis of about 590 of the donors classified V segments as functional when productive rearrangements were above 56.7% and as segregating when the standard deviation between donors was above 5%. To diagnose cytomegalovirus status from the catalog of TCR beta chain sequences, a statistical classification framework was built. A later analysis assigned V and J genes by comparing TCR nucleotide sequences with IMGT/GENE-DB human TR gene sequences. A later analysis assigned CDR3 sequences and most-parsimonious VDJ recombination scenarios with the TCRdist pipeline. In a later analysis, each TCR beta chain was defined by its CDR3 amino acid sequence together with its V-gene family, and reads without a unique V-gene family were excluded. A later analysis removed 592 highly shared, low-generation-probability nucleotide sequences to deal with suspected cross-contamination and a sequencing artifact. A later analysis calculated a clonal expansion index for each public chain from normalized within-repertoire ranks of inferred template counts. In a later analysis, generation probabilities were computed using a VDJ recombination model fitted to out-of-frame rearrangements, and the results were checked against IGoR. In a later analysis, TCR-TCR, TCR-HLA and TCR-CMV co-occurrence was scored with hypergeometric tests, and a repertoire-size bias correction was applied to TCR pairs. False discovery rates were estimated in a later analysis by permuting HLA or CMV assignments 20 times. In a later analysis, co-occurring TCRs were grouped with DBSCAN, and TCRdist sequence similarity was added when clustering was performed within HLA-allele-positive subsets. Repertoires with fewer than 30,000 or more than 120,000 public chains were left out of co-occurrence clustering, as were about 5 repertoires with anomalous nucleotide sharing. The immuneACCESS repertoire file appears here via TCRdb, limited to in-frame rearrangements. These files lack a portion of the clones; in checked studies, under half of the deficit traces to unresolved V genes, and the cause of the others is not known. V, J and clone size were drawn from that table, and D and trimming were deduced from the DNA. The sample table lists more than 150,000 clones, over 70% of them with a count of one. In total, the top ten clones hold around 3.2% of the sample.

Concerning this clone itself: Its antigen is still unknown. It has no much larger one-base neighbor in the sample; base qualities were not kept.

The sequencing sample was made of PBMCs. The chain links TRBV7-9 with TRBJ2-7; a tentative D call is TRBD2 (6 bases match). This receptor was obtained from a woman between 45 and 60 years old in good health and CMV-seropositive. The CDR3 amino acid sequence is: CASSLGGVGNEQYF. The bases are TGTGCCAGCAGCTTAGGGGGGGTTGGCAACGAGCAGTACTTC. Beyond the CDR3, the reference TRBV7-9 and TRBJ2-7 genes provide the residues; the full variable domain reads: DTGVSQNPRHKITKRGQNVTFRCDPISEHNRLYWYRQTLGQGPEFLTYFQNEAQLEKSRLLSDRFSAERPKGSFSTLEIQRTEQGDSAMYLCASSLGGVGNEQYFGPGTRLTVT.